What follows is one T cell receptor (beta chain) and its context. What antigen it recognizes has not been identified. No per-base quality is available; no much larger clone lies one base away. The cohort was made up of approximately 700 healthy bone marrow donors. At the time of sampling, every cohort member was nominally healthy, though immune exposures that went unrecorded were likely present. The donor was CMV seronegative and was included in the group of a few hundred seronegative cohort members. Each donor provided a peripheral blood sample, and peripheral blood mononuclear cells were used for TCR beta sequencing. Genomic DNA extraction from the blood cell samples was performed with the Qiagen DNeasy Blood Extraction Kit. This sample is drawn from a study of cytomegalovirus exposure and HLA in healthy donors (dated by TCRdb to 2017 to 2019). For context, the study as a whole: According to an earlier analysis of around 600 of the donors, roughly 180 million T cells yielded some 110 million unique TCR beta sequences and approximately 280 Gb of sequence data. An early release covering 500 to 750 HLA-typed donors comprised 250 to 350 gigabases of sequencing data and tens of millions of unique TCR sequences. Of the approximately 400 genotyped donors, less than 85% were placed in the genetic ancestry cluster associated with self-reported Caucasian donors. The aim of the study was to test whether cataloging public T cell receptors could identify signatures of past pathogen exposure. The study profiled the T cell repertoires of hundreds of subjects by immunosequencing and related them to cytomegalovirus serostatus. A separate validation cohort of 100 to 150 different subjects was used in addition to the roughly 620-subject first cohort. To predict cytomegalovirus infection status, the study combined high-throughput TCR immunosequencing, statistical association of individual TCRs with disease status, and machine learning. To study patterns of TCR occurrence, a later analysis re-analyzed previously published TCR beta repertoires from 700 or so donors and added high-resolution HLA genotyping. Rather than drawing on any new phenotypic data, the later analysis identified candidate immune exposures from TCR beta sequences and the way those sequences occurred across donors. An earlier analysis of some 500 of the donors applied high-throughput TCR beta sequencing to assess whether each TCR beta V gene segment acted as functional or pseudogenic. Donor age, sex, ethnicity and CMV serostatus were collected together with the repertoire data. Genome-wide SNP genotypes for about three fifths of the roughly 700 donors were used in a later genetic analysis, which treated that subset as a discovery cohort. Every discovery cohort repertoire had been produced on one sequencing platform. HLA typing covered class I and class II loci at four-digit resolution. Typing coverage varied by locus: roughly 629-640 donors for A, B, C, DRB1 and DQB1; around 560 for DQA1; approximately 610 for DPA1; approximately 450 for DPB1. Roughly five DR-DQ haplotypes were treated as single units for association and clustering because of strong linkage in the cohort. Across under 500 genotyped donors of the cohort, an average of about 240,000 unique TCR beta nucleotide sequences per donor were sequenced, and 15% to 20% of those sequences were non-productive.

General conclusions and limits of the study: Because the 87-base-pair reads could not distinguish some IMGT-functional V segments, including TRBV6-2 and TRBV6-3, those segments were excluded. In the study, around 150 TCR beta chains were listed as associated with cytomegalovirus. The earlier analysis of 450 to 700 of the donors excluded fewer than 20 rarely observed V segments, including chromosome 9 orphons, because counts were too low. A later analysis found that most CMV-associated TCR beta chains appeared HLA-restricted, with HLA associations seemingly driven largely by CMV exposure. The classifier was reported to diagnose cytomegalovirus status with high specificity and sensitivity in both the original and validation cohorts. According to a later genetic analysis, donors in an Asian-associated ancestry cluster had fewer N-insertions in productive TCRs than the approximately 700-donor mean. A group of highly shared sequence variants was considered likely to be a technical artifact of the sequencing pipeline. Most TCR sequences were observed very rarely across donors, whereas some public TCRs were present in many individuals. Because HLA typing was missing for some donors at each locus, association tests included only the typed subset. Presence/absence analyses assumed roughly uniform sequencing depth across donors, an assumption that may not hold. Only TCR beta chains were sequenced in this cohort, and the absence of alpha or paired-chain data limited detectable features. In vitro tests confirmed that three of the cytomegalovirus-associated TCR beta chains recognize cytomegalovirus antigens. A further reported finding was that TCR beta sequences accurately predicted the HLA-A and HLA-B alleles for most subjects in the first cohort. In an earlier analysis of about 550 of the donors, most TCR beta V segments were observed in productive rearrangements about 87% or about 30% of the time, broadly matching IMGT annotations. In a later analysis, 16,951 TCR beta sequences were associated with specific HLA alleles at a false discovery rate of 0.05. When HLA alleles, especially DR and DQ, strongly co-occurred, TCR associations were difficult to assign to individual alleles. According to the authors, the approach could potentially be generalized to other disease states and immunological phenotypes. Correlated functional status among segregating V segments might reflect linkage disequilibrium, but an unknown experimental factor could not be ruled out. A later genetic analysis associated a missense DCLRE1C variant with V-gene and J-gene trimming of TCR beta chains, and an independent cohort replicated the association. Several of the top co-occurrence clusters appeared to be linked to parvovirus B19, influenza, CMV and Epstein-Barr virus, according to a later analysis. A later analysis found that HLA-associated TCR beta chains were more clonally expanded and had lower generation probabilities than equally common non-associated chains. A later analysis found that TCR association rates varied across HLA loci, with DRB1 alleles showing the most associated TCRs and HLA-C alleles the fewest. For the cohort, immune exposure information was limited to CMV serostatus.

Library creation used the immunoSEQ multiplex PCR assay. A mixture of 60 forward primers for TCR Vbeta segments and 13 reverse primers for TCR Jbeta segments was used in the multiplex PCR. Amplification of the CDR3 region of rearranged TCR beta genes was performed with a multiplex PCR assay on genomic DNA. The Illumina HiSeq System was used to sequence the amplified TCR beta libraries as 87-base-pair reads. In the source study's methods: A later analysis tallied around 80 million unique TCR beta chains across the 550 to 850 repertoires, and approximately 12 million of those chains were shared by two or more donors. Raw reads were error-corrected and collapsed into unique sequences by a nearest-neighbor algorithm in which closely related sequences were merged to remove PCR and sequencing errors. To assign V, D and J gene segments, CDR3 sequences were aligned to IMGT reference sequences. For a sequence to be retained, a match of at least six nucleotides was required to both a V gene segment and a J gene segment. Rearrangements were called productive when the CDR3 lacked stop codons and stayed in frame with V and J; all others were non-productive. CDR3 was defined by IMGT convention, running from the second conserved V-encoded cysteine to the conserved J-encoded phenylalanine. Sequences without an unambiguous match to a single V gene segment were excluded from the earlier analysis of almost 600 of the donors. An earlier analysis of 550 to 650 of the donors classified V segments as functional when productive rearrangements were above 56.7% and as segregating when the standard deviation between donors was above 5%. A statistical classification framework was built for diagnosing cytomegalovirus status from the catalog of TCR beta chain sequences. A later analysis assigned V and J genes by comparing TCR nucleotide sequences with IMGT/GENE-DB human TR gene sequences. Using the TCRdist pipeline, a later analysis assigned CDR3 sequences along with most-parsimonious VDJ recombination scenarios. In a later analysis, each TCR beta chain was defined by its CDR3 amino acid sequence together with its V-gene family, and reads without a unique V-gene family were excluded. As a way to deal with suspected cross-contamination and a sequencing artifact, a later analysis dropped roughly 620 nucleotide sequences that were highly shared and had low generation probability. In a later analysis, a clonal expansion index for each public chain was calculated from normalized within-repertoire ranks of inferred template counts. In a later analysis, generation probabilities were computed using a VDJ recombination model fitted to out-of-frame rearrangements, and the results were checked against IGoR. In a later analysis, hypergeometric tests were used to score TCR-TCR, TCR-HLA and TCR-CMV co-occurrence, with a repertoire-size bias correction applied to TCR pairs. In a later analysis, false discovery rates were estimated by permuting HLA or CMV assignments 20 times. A later analysis grouped co-occurring TCRs with DBSCAN, adding TCRdist sequence similarity when clustering within HLA-allele-positive subsets. Co-occurrence clustering excluded repertoires with fewer than 30,000 or more than 120,000 public chains, plus five with anomalous nucleotide sharing. Drawn from immuneACCESS, this table holds only the in-frame rearrangements with V and J called that TCRdb kept. Clones are partly lost; checked studies trace under half to an unresolved V gene and leave the rest unexplained. The V and J calls and clone size are taken from that table; D and trimming were inferred from the DNA. The sample table lists 100,000 to 140,000 clones, around 69% of them with a count of one. Jointly, the top ten make up approximately 2.4% of the sample.

Reading the germline V gene gives CDR1 SGHTA and CDR2 FQGNSA. Including the terminal cysteine and phenylalanine, the CDR3 comprises 12 residues. The DNA shown is the 36-base CDR3, in frame from base 1. V gives up 7 bases and J gives up 5 bases, and the segment between their germline ends measures 11 bases. Sequencing was performed on PBMCs. The chain uses TRBV7-2 and TRBJ1-1, with TRBD1 tentatively as D gene (6 bases match). This clonotype was sampled from a man aged 18 to 29 in good health and CMV-seronegative. The DNA reads TGTGCCAGCAACCTAGGGGGTACTGAAGCTTTCTTT. It codes for CASNLGGTEAFF.